The entry that follows covers one TCR beta chain sequence. Its antigen is currently unknown. Germline V gene data show CDR1 as MDHEN and CDR2 as SYDVKM. The CDR3 runs to 13 residues. V lost 2 bases to trimming and J lost 3 bases, with 8 bases between them. These donors counted as nominally healthy when sampled, but unrecorded immune exposures were likely. The data were obtained in a study of cytomegalovirus exposure and HLA in healthy donors. The PCR used 60 Vbeta and 13 Jbeta primers. Sequencing was performed with immunoSEQ multiplex PCR; in TCRdb, only in-frame clones are kept and a portion is missing. The sample lists over 150,000 clones, around 74% occurring once. Findings of the study overall: In an earlier analysis, about 87% or about 30%: the productive usage of most TCR beta V segments.

The sequence came from a man in his late teens or twenties in good health and CMV-seronegative. Sample: PBMCs. The V and J genes are TRBV28 and TRBJ2-7, with D perhaps matching TRBD2 (6 bases). The CDR3 region has the DNA TGTGCCAGCAGTTTAGGAGGGGACTACGAGCAGTACGTC. It encodes CASSLGGDYEQYV.